The present T cell receptor (beta chain) was sequenced within a study of cytomegalovirus exposure and HLA in healthy donors. Study results and caveats: CMV serostatus was the sole immune exposure data available. Researchers counted about 150 TCR beta chains as cytomegalovirus-associated.

In the PCR, 60 Vbeta and 13 Jbeta primers were used. Sequenced by immunoSEQ multiplex PCR; TCRdb stores in-frame clones only, minus some. The sample comprises about 160,000 clones, roughly four fifths of which are singletons, and less than 15% rests with the top ten. The CDR3 covers 18 residues. The V gene end was trimmed by 6 bases and the J gene end by 3 bases; junction bases not matched to a gene: 9. Germline V gene sequence: CDR1 ENHRY, CDR2 SYGVKD. Points on this clone: The antigen is undetermined.

The sample was PBMCs. The sequence came from a woman aged 45-65 years in good health and CMV-seronegative. This chain joins TRBV10-3 and TRBJ2-1, with 15 bases identical to TRBD2. As DNA, the CDR3 is TGTGCCATCAGCGAAAAGGGACTAGCGGGAGGCATCTACAATGAGCAGTTCTTC. Amino acid sequence: CAISEKGLAGGIYNEQFF.